These T cell receptor beta chains were read from a single sample in a study of tumor-infiltrating lymphocytes in primary liver carcinoma. TCRdb recomputed calls from the multiplex PCR reads with MiXCR, one row per CDR3 protein. The top ten clones hold 5% to 6.5% of a sample with 300,000 to 350,000 distinct CDR3 sequences, 65% of them seen once. The material sequenced was peripheral blood. The receptors were sampled from a man in his forties with primary liver carcinoma and hepatitis B virus infection. CDR3s include the opening cysteine and the closing phenylalanine or tryptophan. Fields, in order: clone size, V gene, J gene, D gene, CDR3 protein, CDR3 DNA. D genes are given only for firm matches. Expanded clones are given a class, and other clones once, few, many or no size at all.

>many|TRBV6-5|TRBJ2-1|TRBD2
CASVAGTSGTEQFF
TGTGCCAGCGTCGCCGGGACTAGTGGCACTGAGCAGTTCTTC
>few|TRBV11-3|TRBJ2-1|-
CASSPGGESSERQFF
TGTGCCAGCAGCCCGGGTGGGGAGAGCAGTGAGCGGCAGTTCTTC
>once|TRBV4-1|TRBJ1-5|-
CASSQASNQTQHF
TGTGCCAGCAGCCAAGCTAGCAATCAGACCCAGCATTTT
>-|TRBV25-1|TRBJ2-2|-
CASSPGTNTGELFF
TGTGCCAGCAGTCCCGGGACTAACACCGGGGAGCTGTTTTTT
>-|TRBV11-2|TRBJ2-3|TRBD1
CASTARDRGTDTQYF
TGTGCCAGTACCGCAAGGGACAGGGGTACAGATACGCAGTATTTT
>few|TRBV5-5|TRBJ2-5|-
CASTSGLTRQETQYF
TGTGCCAGCACCTCGGGGCTTACACGTCAAGAGACCCAGTACTTC
>-|TRBV6-2/TRBV6-3|TRBJ2-7|TRBD2
CASSYHSGNGYEQYF
TGTGCCAGCAGTTACCATAGCGGGAACGGATACGAGCAGTACTTC
>-|TRBV11-3|TRBJ2-3|-
CASSGSTDKQYF
TGTGCCAGCAGCGGTTCCACAGATAAACAGTATTTT
>-|TRBV10-3|TRBJ2-2|TRBD2
CAISHQGTSGHNTGELFF
TGTGCCATCAGCCATCAAGGGACTAGCGGGCATAACACCGGGGAGCTGTTTTTT
>-|TRBV12-5|TRBJ2-5|-
CVSGLGPTWPQYF
TGTGTTAGTGGTTTGGGACCCACGTGGCCCCAGTACTTC
>-|TRBV5-8|TRBJ1-2|-
CTSSFWVQVANYGYTF
TGTACCAGCAGCTTTTGGGTACAGGTCGCGAACTATGGCTACACCTTC
>-|TRBV11-2|TRBJ2-1|TRBD2
CASGFLSLAVVEQFF
TGTGCCAGCGGCTTTTTGTCACTAGCGGTAGTGGAGCAGTTCTTC
>few|TRBV5-1|TRBJ1-2|TRBD1
CASSLVQGAAGYTF
TGCGCCAGCAGCTTGGTCCAGGGGGCAGCTGGCTACACCTTC
>many|TRBV11-2|TRBJ2-1|TRBD2
CASSFLSLAGVEQFF
TGTGCCAGCAGCTTTTTGTCACTAGCGGGAGTGGAGCAGTTCTTC
>-|TRBV20-1|TRBJ1-2|-
CSALDWGHGYTF
TGCAGTGCTCTTGACTGGGGGCACGGCTACACCTTC
>-|TRBV11-3|TRBJ2-3|-
CASRPTGTDRQYF
TGTGCCAGCAGACCTACCGGAACGGATAGGCAGTATTTT
>-|TRBV12-3/TRBV12-4|TRBJ2-1|TRBD2
CASSWSVAGVTGDEHFF
TGTGCCAGCAGTTGGTCGGTAGCGGGAGTTACAGGGGATGAGCACTTCTTC
>-|TRBV11-2|TRBJ1-1|-
CTSSLAGTNTEAFF
TGTACCAGCAGCTTAGCAGGGACTAACACTGAAGCTTTCTTT
>-|TRBV11-2|TRBJ2-6|-
CASSLANVLTF
TGTGCCAGCAGCTTGGCCAACGTTCTGACTTTC
>-|TRBV4-1|TRBJ1-6|-
CASSQGPRSPLHF
TGCGCCAGCAGCCAGGGGCCACGTTCACCCCTCCACTTT
>-|TRBV18|TRBJ1-3|-
CASSPAGAAGNTIYF
TGTGCCAGCTCACCGGCCGGGGCCGCTGGAAACACCATATATTTT
>-|TRBV5-8|TRBJ2-2|-
CASSFNGRNIGELFF
TGTGCCAGCAGCTTCAACGGAAGGAACATCGGGGAGCTGTTTTTT
>-|TRBV6-1|TRBJ1-5|TRBD1
CVSSDTGTAKLNQPQHF
TGTGTCAGCAGTGACACCGGGACAGCTAAACTCAATCAGCCCCAGCATTTT
>-|TRBV29-1|TRBJ1-2|-
CSVNSVRIGSGYTF
TGCAGCGTTAATAGTGTGAGAATAGGGTCTGGCTACACCTTC
>-|TRBV6-2/TRBV6-3|TRBJ2-3|-
CASHSVAMQYF
TGTGCCAGCCATTCCGTCGCTATGCAATATTTT
>-|TRBV4-1|TRBJ2-5|-
CASSQDHQDPTEIQYF
TGTGCCAGCAGCCAAGATCATCAGGACCCAACAGAGATCCAGTACTTC
>many|TRBV5-4|TRBJ2-5|-
CASSLSWSEETQYF
TGTGCCAGCAGCTTGAGCTGGTCGGAAGAGACCCAGTACTTC
>once|TRBV11-1|TRBJ1-2|TRBD1
CASSIGTGNGYTF
TGTGCTAGCAGCATTGGGACAGGAAATGGCTACACCTTC
>many|TRBV11-2|TRBJ1-1|TRBD1
CASSSTGTGPQRLNTEAFF
TGTGCCAGCAGCTCCACCGGGACAGGGCCCCAACGCTTGAACACTGAAGCTTTCTTT
>-|TRBV12-3/TRBV12-4|TRBJ2-5|-
CARSIPMYQETQYF
TGTGCCAGGAGTATCCCAATGTATCAAGAGACCCAGTACTTC
>-|TRBV5-6|TRBJ1-2|-
CASVNRDGGTFNYGYTF
TGTGCCAGCGTCAACCGGGACGGGGGAACCTTTAACTATGGCTACACCTTC
>-|TRBV12-3/TRBV12-4|TRBJ2-6|-
CAISPRNSGVNVLTF
TGTGCCATCAGCCCTAGGAACTCTGGGGTCAACGTCCTGACTTTC
>-|TRBV9|TRBJ1-1|-
CVSSAIGNTEAFF
TGTGTCAGCAGCGCGATTGGGAACACTGAAGCTTTCTTT
>few|TRBV7-9|TRBJ2-2|-
CASANSNTGELFF
TGTGCCAGCGCAAATTCGAACACCGGGGAGCTGTTTTTT
>once|TRBV10-3|TRBJ2-7|TRBD2
CAISDIAGAKEQYF
TGTGCCATCAGTGACATAGCGGGAGCGAAAGAGCAGTACTTC
>-|TRBV12-3/TRBV12-4|TRBJ1-1|TRBD1
CASRPGQRANTEASF
TGTGCCAGCAGGCCGGGACAGAGGGCGAACACTGAAGCTTCCTTT
>once|TRBV5-5|TRBJ2-7|TRBD1
CASNSGTGGVEQYF
TGTGCCAGCAACTCCGGGACAGGGGGCGTCGAGCAGTACTTC
>once|TRBV6-1|TRBJ2-7|-
CASIDLGRGYEQHF
TGTGCCAGCATCGATCTGGGCAGGGGCTACGAGCAGCACTTC
>-|TRBV5-4|TRBJ2-7|TRBD2
CVSSRGLAGVIEQYF
TGTGTCAGCAGTAGGGGACTAGCGGGAGTAATCGAGCAGTACTTC
>many|TRBV11-2|TRBJ2-6|-
CASSRLLQGLPGANVLTF
TGTGCCAGCAGCCGCCTATTACAGGGATTACCTGGGGCCAACGTCCTGACTTTC
>many|TRBV4-1|TRBJ2-7|-
CASSQGVRYEQYF
TGCGCCAGCAGCCAAGGGGTCCGCTACGAGCAGTACTTC
>-|TRBV30|TRBJ1-6|TRBD1
CAWKIDRGTDYNSPLHF
TGTGCCTGGAAGATAGACAGGGGGACAGACTATAATTCACCCCTCCACTTT
>-|TRBV11-2|TRBJ2-7|-
CASSLDLTGYYKQYF
TGTGCCAGCAGCTTAGACCTTACAGGTTACTACAAGCAGTACTTC
>few|TRBV6-5|TRBJ1-4|-
CASSYSQGKATNEKLFF
TGTGCCAGCAGTTACTCACAGGGAAAAGCAACTAATGAAAAACTGTTTTTT
>many|TRBV12-3/TRBV12-4|TRBJ2-5|TRBD1
CASSLTGRGHF
TGTGCCAGCAGTTTAACGGGCAGGGGGCACTTC
>-|TRBV11-2|TRBJ2-7|TRBD1
CASSLTPWTGDQQYF
TGTGCCAGTAGCTTAACCCCCTGGACAGGGGACCAGCAGTACTTC
>-|TRBV6-2/TRBV6-3|TRBJ2-1|TRBD2
CTSSYLGGRAAEQFF
TGTACCAGCAGTTACCTAGGCGGGAGGGCCGCTGAGCAGTTCTTC
>few|TRBV5-1|TRBJ2-2|-
CASSLRWSENTGELFF
TGCGCCAGCAGCTTGAGGTGGTCAGAGAACACCGGGGAGCTGTTTTTT
>-|TRBV11-1|TRBJ2-1|TRBD2
CVSSHGLAGINEQFF
TGTGTCAGCAGTCATGGACTAGCGGGAATTAATGAGCAGTTCTTC
>many|TRBV11-1|TRBJ2-1|-
CASSLSIELSEQFF
TGTGCCAGCAGCTTAAGCATTGAGCTGAGTGAGCAGTTCTTC
>-|TRBV5-1|TRBJ1-4|TRBD1
CASSLGGTATNEKLFF
TGCGCCAGCAGCTTGGGAGGGACAGCAACTAATGAAAAACTGTTTTTT
>many|TRBV5-1|TRBJ1-2|-
CASSLQNYGYTF
TGTGCCAGCAGTCTCCAAAACTATGGCTACACCTTC
>-|TRBV5-6|TRBJ1-1|-
CASSLGPWGDTEAFF
TGTGCCAGCAGCTTGGGTCCGTGGGGGGACACTGAAGCTTTCTTT
>many|TRBV4-1|TRBJ2-6|TRBD1
CASSLGQGFSSGANVLTF
TGCGCCAGCAGCCTGGGACAGGGATTTTCCTCGGGGGCCAACGTCCTGACTTTC
>-|TRBV29-1|TRBJ2-7|TRBD2
CSARIAGAYEQYF
TGCAGCGCACGAATAGCGGGTGCCTACGAGCAGTACTTC
>once|TRBV11-2|TRBJ2-7|TRBD2
CASSPSPGAGVTEQYF
TGTGCCAGCAGCCCATCGCCCGGGGCGGGGGTAACGGAGCAGTACTTC
>-|TRBV5-1|TRBJ2-3|TRBD2
CASSPLTSGASTDMQYF
TGCGCCAGCAGCCCGCTGACTAGCGGTGCTAGCACAGATATGCAGTATTTT
>many|TRBV4-3|TRBJ2-1|-
CASSQVGGGKNNEQFF
TGCGCCAGCAGCCAGGTGGGTGGCGGGAAAAACAATGAGCAGTTCTTC
>-|TRBV11-1|TRBJ2-2|-
CANSLVWGLTGELFF
TGTGCCAACAGCTTAGTATGGGGTCTGACAGGGGAGCTGTTTTTT